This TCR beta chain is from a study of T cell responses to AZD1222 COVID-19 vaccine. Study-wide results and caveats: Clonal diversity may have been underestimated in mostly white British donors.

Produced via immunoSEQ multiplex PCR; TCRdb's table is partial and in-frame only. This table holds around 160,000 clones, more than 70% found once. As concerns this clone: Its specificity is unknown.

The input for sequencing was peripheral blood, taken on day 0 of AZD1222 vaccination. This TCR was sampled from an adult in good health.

CDR3 region: CASSYSPDRVSEAFF. Here the CDR3 DNA reads TGTGCCAGCAGTTACTCGCCGGACAGGGTGTCTGAAGCTTTCTTT. The V and J genes are TRBV6-2 or TRBV6-3 and TRBJ1-1, with 8 nucleotides matching TRBD1. V lost 0 bases and J lost 6; bases outside the gene matches: 6. In germline, CDR1 is MNHEY, CDR2 SVGEGT. This CDR3 is built from 15 residues.